Following are 8 T cell receptor beta chains from one sample sequenced in a study of blood T cell repertoires in COVID-19. The data were produced by immunoSEQ multiplex PCR, yet TCRdb's version contains in-frame clones alone and is incomplete. This table holds around 180,000 clones, approximately 85% found once. The source material was peripheral blood. The receptor source for this set is a man of 80 years or more with COVID-19, enrolled during active disease.

This chain's CDR3 is CATGPTVLREQYF. DNA of the CDR3: TGTGCCACCGGCCCGACAGTGCTTCGGGAGCAGTACTTC. The chain links TRBV6-5 to TRBJ2-7; a weak D match, TRBD1 (5 bases). This CDR3 spans 13 amino acids. The germline V and J ends were trimmed by 10 bases and 7 bases, with 20 bases remaining between them. Germline V gene data show CDR1 as MNHEY and CDR2 as SVGAGI.

The chain couples TRBV19 to TRBJ2-3, with D perhaps matching TRBD2 (5 bases). Germline V gene data show CDR1 as LNHDA and CDR2 as SQIVND (reference sequence). This CDR3 contains 13 residues. The ends were cut back, 7 bases at V and 3 bases at J, with 11 bases in the middle. CDR3 loop: CASKQLGTDTQYF. CDR3 bases: TGTGCCAGTAAACAACTAGGGACAGATACGCAGTATTTT.

The chain carries TRBV4-1 and TRBJ2-4; no reliable D call. The CDR3 totals 16 residues. The germline gives CDR1 MGHRA, CDR2 YSYEKL. Trimming cost V 1 base and J 0 bases, with 10 bases left between them. The CDR3 loop reads CASSQGRTVAKNIQYF. The DNA of the CDR3 is TGCGCCAGCAGCCAAGGCCGTACAGTAGCCAAAAACATTCAGTACTTC.

The CDR3 nucleotides read TGCGCCAGCAGCTTGGGGTTCGGGGGGACTACTAATGAAAAACTGTTTTTT. Protein sequence: CASSLGFGGTTNEKLFF. V is TRBV5-1 and J is TRBJ1-4; maybe TRBD1 (5 bases). Between the trimmed V and J ends, which lost 0 bases and 2 bases, there was a span of 14 bases. There are 17 residues in the CDR3. Germline V CDR1 and CDR2: SGHRS, YFSETQ.

The rearrangement joins TRBV6-1 to TRBJ1-5, with unresolved D. Germline CDR1 is MNHNS and CDR2 is SASEGT. The CDR3 spans 13 residues. Trimming cost V 2 bases and J 6 bases, with 8 bases left between them. The CDR3 sequence: CASSERGFQPQHF. The DNA of the CDR3 is TGTGCCAGCAGTGAAAGAGGATTTCAGCCCCAGCATTTT.

The chain joins TRBV15 to TRBJ1-5; D call uncertain. V was trimmed by 5 bases and J by 5 bases, leaving 13 bases between them. The CDR3 is made up of 14 amino acids. Germline CDR1 and CDR2: LNHNV and YYDKDF (reference sequence). DNA for the CDR3: TGTGCCACCAGCCCGAAACAGTATTATCAGCCCCAGCATTTT. It specifies CATSPKQYYQPQHF.

The rearrangement joins TRBV7-7 to TRBJ1-1, with D uncertain. Deletions cut 1 base from V and 2 bases from J, with 8 bases between. Germline V gene data show CDR1 as SSHAT and CDR2 as FNYEAQ (reference sequence). The CDR3 length is 14 residues. CDR3 sequence: CASSLEYSNTEAFF. As DNA, the CDR3 is TGTGCCAGCAGCTTAGAATACAGCAACACTGAAGCTTTCTTT.

The chain employs TRBV10-3 and TRBJ1-2, with D unclear. CDR1 and CDR2 from the germline V gene are ENHRY and SYGVKD. Trimming removed 5 bases at V and 3 bases at J, with 10 bases between. The CDR3 sequence is 13 residues long. DNA for the CDR3: TGTGCCATCAGTTATACAGTGGACTATGGCTACACCTTC. Translating gives CAISYTVDYGYTF.